One and the same sample provided the 5 T cell receptor beta chains below, sequenced in a study of blood T cell repertoires in COVID-19. The assay was immunoSEQ multiplex PCR, and TCRdb's table has in-frame clones only and misses some. The repertoire has over 200,000 clones, approximately 84% of them found once; the top ten carry about 16%. The sequenced sample consisted of PBMCs or T cells enriched from blood (not recorded which). These receptors were obtained from a man aged 18 to 30 who had recovered from COVID-19.

This clone was detected only once. V is TRBV5-1 and J is TRBJ2-5; 7 bases are a match to TRBD1. CDR3 length: 16 residues. After removal of 4 bases from V and 5 bases from J, the junction contained 14 bases not matched to a gene. The germline gives CDR1 SGHRS, CDR2 YFSETQ. CDR3 sequence: CASSQQPQGIGETQYF. In nucleotides, the CDR3 is TGCGCCAGCAGCCAACAACCACAGGGGATTGGGGAGACCCAGTACTTC.

The rearrangement uses TRBV2 and TRBJ2-7; 13 bases fit TRBD2. CDR3 size: 13 residues. Germline assignment: CDR1 SNHLY and CDR2 FYNNEI. V dropped 9 bases and J dropped 4; count of bases not matched to a gene: 3. CDR3 sequence: CARRTSGSYEQYF. DNA of the CDR3: TGTGCCAGAAGGACTAGCGGGAGTTACGAGCAGTACTTC.

The chain links TRBV2 to TRBJ1-1; D gene uncertain. CDR3 length equals 14 residues. Trimming left V 8 bases short and J 3 bases short, with 16 bases between. The germline V gene has CDR1 SNHLY and CDR2 FYNNEI. The CDR3 is CASRRGVVDTEAFF. DNA for the CDR3: TGTGCCAGCCGACGAGGAGTAGTGGACACTGAAGCTTTCTTT.

The rearrangement uses TRBV5-1 and TRBJ1-2, with TRBD1 as a possible D gene (6 bases). V was clipped by 4 bases and J by 7 bases, with 20 bases between them. Germline assignment: CDR1 SGHRS and CDR2 YFSETQ. The CDR3 covers 15 residues. CDR3 coding DNA: TGCGCCAGCAGCCCGGACAGAACCGGGTCGGCTGGCTACACCTTC. Its translation: CASSPDRTGSAGYTF.

The chain recombines TRBV18 with TRBJ2-3, with 11 positions matching TRBD2. J was trimmed by 5 bases and V by 6 bases; bases with no gene match: 4. CDR3 size: 14 residues. The germline CDR1 and CDR2 sequences are KGHSH and LQKENI. The CDR3 spells CASSGTSGRDTQYF. DNA for the CDR3: TGTGCCAGCTCCGGGACTAGCGGAAGAGATACGCAGTATTTT.